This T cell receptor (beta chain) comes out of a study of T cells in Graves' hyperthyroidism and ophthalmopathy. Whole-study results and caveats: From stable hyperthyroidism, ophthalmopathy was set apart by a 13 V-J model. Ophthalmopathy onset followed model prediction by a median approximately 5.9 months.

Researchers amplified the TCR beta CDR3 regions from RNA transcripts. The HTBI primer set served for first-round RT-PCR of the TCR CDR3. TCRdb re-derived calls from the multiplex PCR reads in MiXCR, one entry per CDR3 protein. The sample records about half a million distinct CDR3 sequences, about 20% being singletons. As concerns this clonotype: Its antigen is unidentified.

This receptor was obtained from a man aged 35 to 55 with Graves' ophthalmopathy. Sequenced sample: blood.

Here the CDR3 DNA reads TGTGCCAGCCGGGGGGCAGGGGGCGACTATGGCTACACCTTC. It yields the protein CASRGAGGDYGYTF. V gene TRBV6-1 combines with J gene TRBJ1-2; 8 bases are a match to TRBD1. The CDR3 contains 14 residues. The V gene end was trimmed by 8 bases and the J gene end by 3 bases; junction bases not matched to a gene: 8. Germline V CDR1 and CDR2: MNHNS, SASEGT.